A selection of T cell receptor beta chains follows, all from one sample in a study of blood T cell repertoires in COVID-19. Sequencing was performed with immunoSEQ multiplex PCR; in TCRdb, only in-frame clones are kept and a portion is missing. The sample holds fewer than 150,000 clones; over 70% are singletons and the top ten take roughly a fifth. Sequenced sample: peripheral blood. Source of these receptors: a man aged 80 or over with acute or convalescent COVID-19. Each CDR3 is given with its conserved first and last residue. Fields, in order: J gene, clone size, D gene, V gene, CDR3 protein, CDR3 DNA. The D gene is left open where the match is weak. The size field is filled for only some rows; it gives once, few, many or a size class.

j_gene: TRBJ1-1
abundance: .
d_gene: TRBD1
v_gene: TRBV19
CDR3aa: CASSSGQGSSEAFF
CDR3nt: TGTGCCAGTAGTTCGGGACAGGGCAGTTCTGAAGCTTTCTTT

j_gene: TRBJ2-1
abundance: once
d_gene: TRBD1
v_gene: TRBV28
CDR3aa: CASSLSAGTAYYNEQFF
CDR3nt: TGTGCCAGCAGTTTATCGGCCGGGACAGCTTATTACAATGAGCAGTTCTTC

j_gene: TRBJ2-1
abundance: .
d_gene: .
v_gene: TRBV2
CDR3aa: CARSIGLADNNEQFF
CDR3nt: TGTGCCCGTAGCATTGGGTTAGCGGACAACAATGAGCAGTTCTTC

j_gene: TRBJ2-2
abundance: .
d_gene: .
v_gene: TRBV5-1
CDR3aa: CASSQRDTNTGELFF
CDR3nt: TGCGCCAGCAGCCAGCGGGACACGAACACCGGGGAGCTGTTTTTT

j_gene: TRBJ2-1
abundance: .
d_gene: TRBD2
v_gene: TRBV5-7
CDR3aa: CASSSQKLLAGVEQGEQFF
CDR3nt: TGTGCCAGCAGCTCGCAGAAACTACTAGCGGGGGTTGAGCAAGGTGAGCAGTTCTTC

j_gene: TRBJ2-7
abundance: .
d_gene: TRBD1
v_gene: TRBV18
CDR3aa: CASSPPTGSPYEQYF
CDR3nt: TGTGCCAGCTCACCACCGACAGGGAGTCCCTACGAGCAGTACTTC

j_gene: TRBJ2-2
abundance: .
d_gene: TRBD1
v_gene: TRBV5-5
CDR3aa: CASSQDRGHGTGELFF
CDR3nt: TGTGCCAGCAGCCAGGACAGGGGGCACGGCACCGGGGAGCTGTTTTTT

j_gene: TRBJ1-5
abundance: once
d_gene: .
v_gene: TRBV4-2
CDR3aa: CASSFSWRENSNQPQHF
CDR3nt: TGTGCCAGCAGCTTCAGCTGGAGAGAAAATAGCAATCAGCCCCAGCATTTT

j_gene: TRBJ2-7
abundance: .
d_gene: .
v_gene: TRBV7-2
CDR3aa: CASRAGTSHEQYF
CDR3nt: TGTGCCAGCAGAGCCGGGACATCCCACGAGCAGTACTTC

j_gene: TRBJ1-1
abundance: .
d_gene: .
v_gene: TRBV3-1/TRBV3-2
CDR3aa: CASSTGTLNTEAFF
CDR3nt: TGTGCCAGCAGTACCGGGACACTGAACACTGAAGCTTTCTTT

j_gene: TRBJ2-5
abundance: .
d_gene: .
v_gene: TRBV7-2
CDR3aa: CASSLDHEETQYF
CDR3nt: TGTGCCAGCAGCTTAGATCACGAGGAGACCCAGTACTTC

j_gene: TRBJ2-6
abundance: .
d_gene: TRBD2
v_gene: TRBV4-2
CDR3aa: CASSLGSGGAGGANVLTF
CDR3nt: TGTGCCAGCAGCCTAGGCAGCGGGGGGGCTGGTGGGGCCAACGTCCTGACTTTC

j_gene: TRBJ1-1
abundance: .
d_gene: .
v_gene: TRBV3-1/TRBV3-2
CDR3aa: CASSQDTRTEAFF
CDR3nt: TGTGCCAGCAGCCAAGATACCAGAACTGAAGCTTTCTTT

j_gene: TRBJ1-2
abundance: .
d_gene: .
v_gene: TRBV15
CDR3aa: CATSRSRGAQGYYGYTF
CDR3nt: TGTGCCACCAGCAGATCGAGGGGTGCTCAGGGGTACTATGGCTACACCTTC

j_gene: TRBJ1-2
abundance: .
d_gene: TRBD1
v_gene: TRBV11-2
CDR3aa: CASSPERTGSGYTF
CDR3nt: TGTGCCAGCAGCCCGGAAAGGACAGGCTCAGGCTACACCTTC

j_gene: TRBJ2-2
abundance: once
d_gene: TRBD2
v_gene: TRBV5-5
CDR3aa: CASRFGLAANTGELFF
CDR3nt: TGTGCCAGCAGATTTGGACTAGCTGCGAACACCGGGGAGCTGTTTTTT

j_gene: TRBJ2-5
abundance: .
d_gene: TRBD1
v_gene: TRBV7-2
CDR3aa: CASSPRTGQLKETQYF
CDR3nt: TGTGCCAGCAGCCCACGGACAGGCCAACTTAAAGAGACCCAGTACTTC

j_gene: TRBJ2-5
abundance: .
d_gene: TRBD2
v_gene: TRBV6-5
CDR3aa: CASSWTSGGYQETQYF
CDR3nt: TGTGCCAGCAGTTGGACTAGCGGGGGTTACCAAGAGACCCAGTACTTC